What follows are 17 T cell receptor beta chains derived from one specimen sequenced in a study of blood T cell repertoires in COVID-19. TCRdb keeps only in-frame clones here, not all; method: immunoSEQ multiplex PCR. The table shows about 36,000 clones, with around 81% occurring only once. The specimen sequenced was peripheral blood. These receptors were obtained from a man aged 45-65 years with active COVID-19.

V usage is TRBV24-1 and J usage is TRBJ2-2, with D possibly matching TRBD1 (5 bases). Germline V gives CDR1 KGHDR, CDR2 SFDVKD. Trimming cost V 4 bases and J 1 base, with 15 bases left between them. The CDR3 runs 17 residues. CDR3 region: CATSDSTGLMNTGELFF. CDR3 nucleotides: TGTGCCACCAGTGACTCAACAGGCCTCATGAACACCGGGGAGCTGTTTTTT.

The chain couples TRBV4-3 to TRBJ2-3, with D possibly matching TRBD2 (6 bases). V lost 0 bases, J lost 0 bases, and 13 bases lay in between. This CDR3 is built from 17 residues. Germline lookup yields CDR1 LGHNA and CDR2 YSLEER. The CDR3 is CASSQDPRDWSTDTQYF. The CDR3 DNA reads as TGCGCCAGCAGCCAAGATCCCCGGGACTGGAGCACAGATACGCAGTATTTT.

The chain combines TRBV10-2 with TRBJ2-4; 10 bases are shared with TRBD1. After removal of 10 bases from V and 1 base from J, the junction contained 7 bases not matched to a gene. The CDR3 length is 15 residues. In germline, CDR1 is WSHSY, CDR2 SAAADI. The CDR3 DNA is TGCGCCAACACGACAGGGGGCTCGGCCAAAAACATTCAGTACTTC. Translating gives CANTTGGSAKNIQYF.

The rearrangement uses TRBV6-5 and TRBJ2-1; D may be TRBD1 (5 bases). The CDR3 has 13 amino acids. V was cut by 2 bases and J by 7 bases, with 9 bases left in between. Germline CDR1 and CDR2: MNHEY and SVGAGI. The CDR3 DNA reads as TGTGCCAGCAGTTACAGGGGTGGGAATGAGCAGTTCTTC. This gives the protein CASSYRGGNEQFF.

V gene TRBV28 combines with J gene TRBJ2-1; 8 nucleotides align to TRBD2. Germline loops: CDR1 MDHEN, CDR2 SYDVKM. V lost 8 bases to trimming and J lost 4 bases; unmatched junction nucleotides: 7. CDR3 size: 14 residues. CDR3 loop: CASGAGGRYNEQFF. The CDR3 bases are TGTGCCAGCGGCGCGGGGGGCCGGTACAATGAGCAGTTCTTC.

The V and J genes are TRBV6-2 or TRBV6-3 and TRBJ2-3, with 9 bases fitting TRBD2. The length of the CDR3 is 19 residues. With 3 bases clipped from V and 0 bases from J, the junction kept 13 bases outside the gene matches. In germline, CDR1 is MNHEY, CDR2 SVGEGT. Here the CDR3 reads CASSYSTSGPQSSTDTQYF. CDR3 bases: TGTGCCAGCAGTTATTCGACTAGCGGCCCCCAGTCGAGCACAGATACGCAGTATTTT.

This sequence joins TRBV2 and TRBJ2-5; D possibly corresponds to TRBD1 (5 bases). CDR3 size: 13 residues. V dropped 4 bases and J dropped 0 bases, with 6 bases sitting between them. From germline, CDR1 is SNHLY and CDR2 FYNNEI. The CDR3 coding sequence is TGTGCCAGCAGTGGACAGTACCAAGAGACCCAGTACTTC. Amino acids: CASSGQYQETQYF.

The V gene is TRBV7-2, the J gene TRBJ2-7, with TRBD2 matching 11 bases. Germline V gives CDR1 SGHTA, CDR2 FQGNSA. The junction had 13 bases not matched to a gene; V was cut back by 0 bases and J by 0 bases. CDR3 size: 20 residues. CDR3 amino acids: CASSLAPPLAGGSNSYEQYF. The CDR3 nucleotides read TGTGCCAGCAGCTTAGCCCCACCTCTAGCGGGGGGCTCCAACTCCTACGAGCAGTACTTC.

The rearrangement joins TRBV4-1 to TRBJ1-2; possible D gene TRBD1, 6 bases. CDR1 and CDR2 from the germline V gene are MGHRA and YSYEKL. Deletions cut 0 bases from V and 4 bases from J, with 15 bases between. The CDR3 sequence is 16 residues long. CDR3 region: CASSQEEQGFTYGYTF. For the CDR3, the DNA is TGCGCCAGCAGCCAAGAAGAACAGGGTTTTACCTATGGCTACACCTTC.

The DNA of the CDR3 is TGTGCCAGTAAAGGGGATGACAAAATCTATGGCTACACCTTC. This encodes CASKGDDKIYGYTF. This chain links TRBV19 with TRBJ1-2, with D perhaps matching TRBD1 (5 bases). V lost 7 bases, J lost 4 bases, and 16 bases lay in between. The germline gives CDR1 LNHDA, CDR2 SQIVND (reference sequence). The CDR3 covers 14 residues.

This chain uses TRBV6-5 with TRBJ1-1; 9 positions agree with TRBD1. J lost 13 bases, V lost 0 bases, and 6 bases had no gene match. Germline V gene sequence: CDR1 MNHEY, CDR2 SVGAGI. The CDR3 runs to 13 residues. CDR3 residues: CASSYSGTGTVFF. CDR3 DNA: TGTGCCAGCAGTTACTCCGGGACAGGGACAGTTTTCTTT.

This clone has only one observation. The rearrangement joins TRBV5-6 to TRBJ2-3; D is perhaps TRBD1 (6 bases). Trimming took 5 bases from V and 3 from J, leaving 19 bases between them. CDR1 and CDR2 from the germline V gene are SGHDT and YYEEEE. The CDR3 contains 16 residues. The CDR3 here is CASRETGDLQTDTQYF. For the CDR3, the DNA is TGTGCCAGCAGGGAGACAGGTGACCTTCAAACAGATACGCAGTATTTT.

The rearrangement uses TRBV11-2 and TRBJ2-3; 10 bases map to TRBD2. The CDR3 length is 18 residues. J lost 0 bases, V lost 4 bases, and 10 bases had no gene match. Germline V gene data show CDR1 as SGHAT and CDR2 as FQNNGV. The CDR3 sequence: CASSSLAGAYASTDTQYF. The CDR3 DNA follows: TGTGCCAGCAGCTCCCTAGCGGGGGCCTACGCTAGCACAGATACGCAGTATTTT.

The CDR3 DNA sequence: TGTGCCAGCAGCCGCATGGACAGGGAAACCTATGGCTACACCTTC. It encodes CASSRMDRETYGYTF. The V call is TRBV5-6, the J call TRBJ1-2; 8 bases match TRBD1. CDR1 and CDR2 (germline): SGHDT, YYEEEE. J was trimmed by 4 bases and V by 4 bases; bases with no gene match: 9. This CDR3 has 15 residues.

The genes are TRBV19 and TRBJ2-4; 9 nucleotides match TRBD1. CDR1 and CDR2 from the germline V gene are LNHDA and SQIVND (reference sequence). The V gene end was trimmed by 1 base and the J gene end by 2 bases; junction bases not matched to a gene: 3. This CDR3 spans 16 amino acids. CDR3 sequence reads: CASSIVDRGPKNIQYF. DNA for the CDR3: TGTGCCAGTAGTATAGTGGACAGGGGCCCCAAAAACATTCAGTACTTC.

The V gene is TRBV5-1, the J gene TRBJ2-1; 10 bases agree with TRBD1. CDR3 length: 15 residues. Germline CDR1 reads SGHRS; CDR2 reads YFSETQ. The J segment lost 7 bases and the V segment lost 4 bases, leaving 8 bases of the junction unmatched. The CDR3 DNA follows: TGCGCCAGCAGCCCTAGACAGGGGGCGCCGAATGAGCAGTTCTTC. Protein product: CASSPRQGAPNEQFF.

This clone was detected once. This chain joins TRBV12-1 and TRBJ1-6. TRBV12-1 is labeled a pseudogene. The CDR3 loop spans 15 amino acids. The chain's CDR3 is CASSFPSSYNSPLHF. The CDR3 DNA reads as TGTGCCAGCAGCTTTCCGAGCTCCTATAATTCACCCCTCCACTTT.